The clone carrying this T cell receptor beta chain was counted between two and nine times. The data derive from a study of spatial heterogeneity in lung cancer. As for the study in general: The library had UMIs, and each TCR and UMI pair averaged more than ten raw reads.

Per germline, CDR1 ENHRY and CDR2 SYGVKD. CDR3 length: 16 residues. Trimming removed 4 bases from V and 4 bases from J, with 14 bases in between. MiXCR, run by TCRdb on the 5' RACE reads, gives a single entry per CDR3 protein. The data show approximately 25,000 distinct CDR3 sequences, 6% to 7.5% seen once. Documented time point: sample taken at primary tumor resection. Donors were roughly 70 untreated early-stage non-small cell lung cancer patients. Material: PBMCs, obtained at surgery. The receptor was derived from a male donor with early-stage non-small cell lung cancer. The rearrangement joins TRBV10-3 to TRBJ1-6; unclear D gene. The CDR3: CAISAGLGLYNSPLHF. In nucleotides, the CDR3 is TGTGCCATCAGTGCGGGTTTAGGGTTGTATAATTCACCCCTCCACTTT.